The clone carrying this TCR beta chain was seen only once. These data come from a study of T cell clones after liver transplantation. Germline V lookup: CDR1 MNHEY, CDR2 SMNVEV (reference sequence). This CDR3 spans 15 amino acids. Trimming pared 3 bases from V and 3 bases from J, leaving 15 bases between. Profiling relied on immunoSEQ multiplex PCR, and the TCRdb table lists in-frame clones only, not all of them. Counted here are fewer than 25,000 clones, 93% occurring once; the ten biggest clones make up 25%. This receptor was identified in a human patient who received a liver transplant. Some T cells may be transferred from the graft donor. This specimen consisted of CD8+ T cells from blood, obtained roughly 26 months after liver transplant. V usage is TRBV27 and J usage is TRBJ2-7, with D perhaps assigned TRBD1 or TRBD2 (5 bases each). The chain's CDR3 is CASSLDTGPLYEQYF. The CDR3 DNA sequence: TGTGCCAGCAGTTTGGATACGGGACCCCTCTACGAGCAGTACTTC.